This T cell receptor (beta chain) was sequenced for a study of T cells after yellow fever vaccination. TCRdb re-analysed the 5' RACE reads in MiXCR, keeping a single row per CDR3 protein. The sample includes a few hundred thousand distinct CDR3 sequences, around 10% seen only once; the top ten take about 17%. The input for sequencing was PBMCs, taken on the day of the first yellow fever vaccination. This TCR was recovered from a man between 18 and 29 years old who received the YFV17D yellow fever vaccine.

CDR3 loop: CSASDRTANSPLHF. CDR3 DNA sequence: TGCAGTGCTAGCGACCGGACAGCTAATTCACCCCTCCACTTT. V and J are TRBV20-1 and TRBJ1-6; TRBD1 might be the D (6 bases). V was clipped by 3 bases and J by 6 bases, with 12 bases between them. Germline CDR1 reads DFQATT; CDR2 reads SNEGSKA (reference sequence). The CDR3 loop spans 14 amino acids.